This T cell receptor beta chain originates from a study of CD8 T cells in Susac syndrome. RNA amounts of roughly 0.45 to 1 ug underwent reverse transcription with random hexamers. A multiplex approach, immunoSEQ multiplex PCR, amplified TCR beta CDR3 across 54 Vbeta and 13 Jbeta. MiXCR was run by TCRdb on the immunoSEQ multiplex PCR reads, yielding one entry per CDR3 protein. This table has about 150,000 distinct CDR3 sequences, 90% to 95% appearing once. CDR1 and CDR2 (germline): SGDLS, YYNGEE. V was trimmed by 3 bases and J by 0 bases, leaving 15 bases between them. The CDR3 sequence is 16 residues long. The authors sequenced TCR beta from blood CD8+ and CD4+ T cells. Multiple sclerosis controls were treatment-naive patients with stable or active relapsing-remitting disease. This clonotype was counted once.

Specimen: CD4+ T cells from PBMCs. The chain has TRBV9 and TRBJ1-1; D is ambiguous. This TCR derives from a human donor with multiple sclerosis. The CDR3 DNA reads TGTGCCAGCAGCGGACGGGCTAAAGGTATGAACACTGAAGCTTTCTTT. It encodes CASSGRAKGMNTEAFF.